One sample yielded the 11 T cell receptor beta chains listed below, sequenced in a study of OX40 agonist ivuxolimab in advanced cancers. Sequenced by immunoSEQ multiplex PCR; TCRdb stores in-frame clones only, minus some. The sample shows about 93,000 clones, 90% to 95% of them seen only once. The sequencing here drew on CD4+ or CD8+ T cells sorted from blood, taken in a trial of the OX40 agonist ivuxolimab. These receptors all stem from an adult with an advanced solid tumor such as melanoma, head and neck, liver or kidney cancer.

The chain is built from TRBV11-3 and TRBJ2-6; TRBD1 agrees at 9 bases. The germline V gene encodes CDR1 SGHNT and CDR2 YENEEA. The CDR3 extends over 19 amino acids. V dropped 1 base and J dropped 0; count of bases not matched to a gene: 7. CDR3 nucleotide sequence: TGTGCCAGCAGCTTAGTCGGGACAGGGAGCTCCTCTGGGGCCAACGTCCTGACTTTC. Residues: CASSLVGTGSSSGANVLTF. The whole variable domain, filled in from reference TRBV11-3 and TRBJ2-6, reads EAGVVQSPRYKIIEKKQPVAFWCNPISGHNTLYWYLQNLGQGPELLIRYENEEAVDDSQLPKDRFSAERLKGVDSTLKIQPAELGDSAVYLCASSLVGTGSSSGANVLTFGAGSRLTVL.

This chain links TRBV5-1 with TRBJ2-7; D ambiguous. The CDR3 contains 14 residues. CDR1 is SGHRS and CDR2 is YFSETQ in the germline V gene. The V gene lost 1 base and the J gene lost 2 bases, with 10 bases spanning the gap. The CDR3 region is CASSLYAGTYEQYF. The CDR3 bases are TGCGCCAGCAGCTTGTACGCCGGAACCTACGAGCAGTACTTC.

This rearrangement joins TRBV19 to TRBJ2-5, with D possibly being TRBD1 (6 bases). The CDR3 length is 13 residues. V dropped 5 bases and J dropped 4 bases, with 11 bases sitting between them. Germline CDR1 and CDR2: LNHDA and SQIVND (reference sequence). DNA for the CDR3: TGTGCCAGTAGTCAGGGGAGACGAGAGACCCAGTACTTC. Protein: CASSQGRRETQYF.

The CDR3 loop reads CASSQLAGGPPYNEQFF. The DNA for the CDR3 is TGTGCCAGCAGCCAACTAGCGGGAGGGCCTCCCTACAATGAGCAGTTCTTC. The chain couples TRBV7-6 to TRBJ2-1; 13 nucleotides line up with TRBD2. V was clipped by 5 bases and J by 2 bases; unmatched bases: 6. The CDR3 sequence is 17 residues long. From germline, CDR1 is SGHVS and CDR2 FNYEAQ.

The chain links TRBV18 to TRBJ2-3, with a weak D call TRBD1 (6 bases). There are 15 residues in the CDR3. V was trimmed by 5 bases and J by 0 bases, leaving 12 bases between them. The germline V gene has CDR1 KGHSH and CDR2 LQKENI. For the CDR3, the DNA is TGTGCCAGCTCAACCGGACAGACTAGCACAGATACGCAGTATTTT. Encoded protein: CASSTGQTSTDTQYF.

This clone was found once. V gene TRBV10-2 combines with J gene TRBJ1-1; D is unresolved. This CDR3 region has 11 residues. Trimming took off 8 bases at V and 7 bases at J, with 11 bases between the two ends. CDR1 WSHSY and CDR2 SAAADI come from the germline V gene. The CDR3: CASGELNEAFF. In DNA form, the CDR3 reads TGCGCCAGCGGGGAGTTAAATGAAGCTTTCTTT.

The chain uses TRBV25-1 and TRBJ2-3; either TRBD1 or TRBD2 may supply D (5 bases each). Germline V gene lookup returns CDR1 MGHDK and CDR2 SYGVNS. This CDR3 is built from 13 residues. Trimming removed 7 bases at V and 2 bases at J, with 10 bases between. This chain's CDR3 is CASNRDDTDTQYF. The CDR3 DNA sequence: TGTGCCAGCAACCGGGACGACACAGATACGCAGTATTTT. Full variable domain (rest looked up from reference TRBV25-1 and TRBJ2-3): EADIYQTPRYLVIGTGKKITLECSQTMGHDKMYWYQQDPGMELHLIHYSYGVNSTEKGDLSSESTVSRIRTEHFPLTLESARPSHTSQYLCASNRDDTDTQYFGPGTRLTVL.

The chain is built from TRBV6-5 and TRBJ1-5; D is uncertain. Trimming shortened V by 6 bases and J by 1 base, and 10 bases separated the two germline ends. This CDR3 has 14 amino acids. From germline, CDR1 is MNHEY and CDR2 SVGAGI. The CDR3 sequence: CASSLQTSNQPQHF. The CDR3 DNA reads as TGTGCCAGCAGCCTTCAGACAAGCAATCAGCCCCAGCATTTT.

This chain uses TRBV5-4 with TRBJ2-3, with D perhaps matching TRBD2 (7 bases). Trimming removed 4 bases at V and 1 base at J, with 13 bases between. Germline V lookup: CDR1 SGHNT, CDR2 YYREEE (reference sequence). This CDR3 comprises 15 residues. The CDR3, as DNA: TGTGCCAGCAGCCCGGGGGGCCAGGGCACAGATACGCAGTATTTT. Residues: CASSPGGQGTDTQYF.

This clone was seen only once. The genes are TRBV11-2 and TRBJ1-2; D ambiguous. V lost 1 base and J lost 4, with 13 bases in between. The germline gives CDR1 SGHAT, CDR2 FQNNGV. The CDR3 is made up of 15 amino acids. The CDR3 DNA reads TGTGCCAGCAGCTTAGGGGCCGAGAGATTCTATGGCTACACCTTC. Protein: CASSLGAERFYGYTF.

The chain joins TRBV11-2 to TRBJ1-2; no firm D call. This CDR3 has 15 amino acids. The germline V and J ends were trimmed by 1 base and 0 bases, with 9 bases remaining between them. CDR1 and CDR2 from the germline V gene are SGHAT and FQNNGV. DNA of the CDR3: TGTGCCAGCAGCTTAGGGCTACATACTAACTATGGCTACACCTTC. It translates to CASSLGLHTNYGYTF.